The rows below give T cell receptor beta chains drawn from one sample of a study of shared clonotypes between healthy human individuals. Clones were read by immunoSEQ multiplex PCR, and TCRdb kept only the in-frame ones, dropping some. The profile covers 2 million to 2.5 million clones, with 93% appearing a single time and about 0.38% taken by the ten largest. The sequenced sample was naive CD4+ T cells from PBMCs. All receptors derive from a man aged 18 to 30 in good health. Some clones in this sample may be carry-over from other donors' samples. The CDR3 runs from the conserved cysteine through the conserved F or W. D genes are given only for firm matches. Clone size is shown for a subset of rows, as once, few, many or a class of expanded clone.

D	V	size	J	CDR3	DNA
TRBD2	TRBV4-1	.	TRBJ2-3	CASSQATSGRLTDTQYF	TGCGCCAGCAGCCAAGCCACTAGCGGGAGGCTTACAGATACGCAGTATTTT
.	TRBV7-3	.	TRBJ2-6	CASSGIPSGANVLTF	TGTGCCAGCAGCGGAATTCCCTCTGGGGCCAACGTCCTGACTTTC
TRBD1	TRBV5-1	.	TRBJ2-6	CASSLVFQGAGANVLTF	TGCGCCAGCAGCTTGGTGTTTCAGGGGGCTGGGGCCAACGTCCTGACTTTC
TRBD1	TRBV28	.	TRBJ1-1	CASSLFAGGNTEAFF	TGTGCCAGCAGCCTATTCGCAGGGGGGAACACTGAAGCTTTCTTT
.	TRBV7-3	.	TRBJ2-1	CASSPSNNEQFF	TGTGCCAGCAGCCCCTCCAACAATGAGCAGTTCTTC
.	TRBV25-1	once	TRBJ2-1	CASSEAGTLGEQFF	TGTGCCAGCAGTGAAGCCGGGACACTCGGTGAGCAGTTCTTC
.	TRBV27	.	TRBJ2-7	CASSLSFVRSEQYF	TGTGCCAGCAGTTTATCTTTTGTGAGGTCCGAGCAGTACTTC
TRBD2	TRBV7-9	.	TRBJ2-1	CASSRSGRAKFF	TGTGCCAGCAGCCGTAGCGGGAGGGCCAAGTTCTTC
TRBD2	TRBV7-9	.	TRBJ2-7	CASSLIAGGPYEQYF	TGTGCCAGCAGCCTAATAGCGGGAGGGCCCTACGAGCAGTACTTC
TRBD1	TRBV28	.	TRBJ2-7	CASSLTQGETHEQYF	TGTGCCAGCAGTTTAACCCAGGGGGAGACTCACGAGCAGTACTTC
.	TRBV18	.	TRBJ1-1	CASSPPAANTEAFF	TGTGCCAGCTCACCACCGGCAGCAAACACTGAAGCTTTCTTT
TRBD1	TRBV10-2	.	TRBJ2-7	CASSGWDREDHEQYF	TGCGCCAGCAGTGGCTGGGACAGGGAAGACCACGAGCAGTACTTC
.	TRBV4-1	few	TRBJ1-4	CASSQTLGEKLFF	TGCGCCAGCAGCCAAACCTTGGGTGAAAAACTGTTTTTT
.	TRBV2	.	TRBJ2-7	CASRVGSSPAYEQYF	TGTGCCAGCAGGGTTGGCAGCTCGCCCGCCTACGAGCAGTACTTC
.	TRBV10-3	.	TRBJ2-7	CAISLTGGPSYEQYF	TGTGCCATCAGTTTAACCGGGGGGCCGTCCTACGAGCAGTACTTC
TRBD1	TRBV4-1	.	TRBJ1-2	CASSQGGGRGRNGYTF	TGCGCCAGCAGCCAAGGGGGGGGCAGGGGGCGGAATGGCTACACCTTC
TRBD1	TRBV29-1	once	TRBJ2-1	CSAEQGSNEQFF	TGCAGCGCCGAACAGGGGTCCAATGAGCAGTTCTTC
.	TRBV7-9	.	TRBJ1-1	CASSLPPGRNTEAFF	TGTGCCAGCAGCCTCCCGCCGGGGAGGAACACTGAAGCTTTCTTT
.	TRBV6-5	.	TRBJ2-4	CASSWTRDVNIQYF	TGTGCCAGCAGTTGGACCCGGGACGTTAACATTCAGTACTTC
.	TRBV19	.	TRBJ1-5	CASSIRGVRDQPQHF	TGTGCCAGTAGTATTAGGGGGGTAAGGGATCAGCCCCAGCATTTT
.	TRBV5-8	.	TRBJ1-1	CASSFSPGATEAFF	TGTGCCAGCAGCTTTAGTCCAGGGGCTACTGAAGCTTTCTTT
TRBD2	TRBV5-1	.	TRBJ2-1	CASSRTGLASDEQFF	TGCGCCAGCAGCCGAACGGGACTAGCTAGCGATGAGCAGTTCTTC
TRBD2	TRBV29-1	.	TRBJ2-7	CSAGTSGRTSEQYF	TGCAGCGCAGGGACTAGCGGGAGGACGTCCGAGCAGTACTTC
.	TRBV9	.	TRBJ2-1	CASSAAPLGEQFF	TGTGCCAGCAGCGCAGCCCCCCTCGGTGAGCAGTTCTTC
TRBD1	TRBV9	.	TRBJ1-2	CASSVVDRGSGYTF	TGTGCCAGCAGCGTAGTCGACAGGGGAAGTGGCTACACCTTC
.	TRBV5-6	.	TRBJ2-6	CASSPAAGTFSGANVLTF	TGTGCCAGCAGCCCCGCGGCAGGGACTTTTTCTGGGGCCAACGTCCTGACTTTC
.	TRBV27	.	TRBJ1-6	CASSFLGPRTEYNSPLHF	TGTGCCAGCAGTTTCCTAGGACCACGGACCGAATATAATTCACCCCTCCACTTT
TRBD1	TRBV5-1	.	TRBJ1-2	CASSLEPGGSYGYTF	TGCGCCAGCAGCTTAGAGCCAGGGGGTTCCTATGGCTACACCTTC
TRBD2	TRBV7-2	.	TRBJ2-1	CASSSGGLAGSPYNEQFF	TGTGCCAGCAGCTCCGGGGGGCTAGCGGGTTCTCCCTACAATGAGCAGTTCTTC
.	TRBV5-4	once	TRBJ1-2	CASSLANQGYGYTF	TGTGCCAGCAGCTTGGCCAATCAGGGATATGGCTACACCTTC
.	TRBV6-1	.	TRBJ2-7	CASQAYYEQYF	TGTGCCAGCCAAGCTTACTACGAGCAGTACTTC
.	TRBV5-4	.	TRBJ2-7	CASSGGYEQYF	TGTGCCAGCAGCGGCGGATACGAGCAGTACTTC
.	TRBV14	once	TRBJ2-6	CASSQVQGYAGANVLTF	TGTGCCAGCAGCCAAGTACAGGGTTACGCTGGGGCCAACGTCCTGACTTTC
.	TRBV7-9	.	TRBJ2-5	CASNIGGQETQYF	TGTGCCAGCAACATAGGAGGCCAAGAGACCCAGTACTTC
TRBD1	TRBV19	once	TRBJ2-7	CASSIHALQGTYEQYF	TGTGCCAGTAGTATCCACGCCCTACAGGGGACCTACGAGCAGTACTTC
.	TRBV10-3	.	TRBJ2-7	CAISESQTSYEQYF	TGTGCCATCAGTGAGTCCCAGACTAGCTACGAGCAGTACTTC
.	TRBV4-1	.	TRBJ2-7	CASSQEEEPYEQYF	TGCGCCAGCAGCCAAGAAGAAGAACCCTACGAGCAGTACTTC